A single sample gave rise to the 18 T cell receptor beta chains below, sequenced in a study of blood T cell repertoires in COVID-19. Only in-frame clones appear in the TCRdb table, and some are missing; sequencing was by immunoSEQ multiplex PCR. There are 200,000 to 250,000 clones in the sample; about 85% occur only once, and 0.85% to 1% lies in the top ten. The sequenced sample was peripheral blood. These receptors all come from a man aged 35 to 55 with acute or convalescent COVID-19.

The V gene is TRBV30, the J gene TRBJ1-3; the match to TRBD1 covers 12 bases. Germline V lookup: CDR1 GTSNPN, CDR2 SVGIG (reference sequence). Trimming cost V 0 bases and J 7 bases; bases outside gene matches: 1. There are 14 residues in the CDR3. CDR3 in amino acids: CAWSVGTGGNTIYF. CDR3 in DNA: TGTGCCTGGAGTGTAGGGACAGGGGGCAACACCATATATTTT.

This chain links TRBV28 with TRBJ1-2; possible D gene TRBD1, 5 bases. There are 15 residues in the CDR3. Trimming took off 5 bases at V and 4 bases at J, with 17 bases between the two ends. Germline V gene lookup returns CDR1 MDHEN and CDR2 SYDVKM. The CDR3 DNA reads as TGTGCCAGCAGTCCACCTGGGAGGGGAGGCTATGGCTACACCTTC. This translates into CASSPPGRGGYGYTF.

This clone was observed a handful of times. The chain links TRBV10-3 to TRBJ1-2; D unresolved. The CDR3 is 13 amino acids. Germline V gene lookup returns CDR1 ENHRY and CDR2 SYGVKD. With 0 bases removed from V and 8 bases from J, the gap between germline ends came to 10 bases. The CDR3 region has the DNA TGTGCCATCAGTGAGTCGCGGGATCTGGGCTACACCTTC. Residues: CAISESRDLGYTF.

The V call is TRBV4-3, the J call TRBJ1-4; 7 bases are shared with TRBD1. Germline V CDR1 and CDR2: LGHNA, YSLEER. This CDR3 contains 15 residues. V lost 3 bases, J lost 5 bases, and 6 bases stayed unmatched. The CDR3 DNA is TGCGCCAGCAGCCAGTCCGGGACAGACAATGAAAAACTGTTTTTT. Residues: CASSQSGTDNEKLFF.

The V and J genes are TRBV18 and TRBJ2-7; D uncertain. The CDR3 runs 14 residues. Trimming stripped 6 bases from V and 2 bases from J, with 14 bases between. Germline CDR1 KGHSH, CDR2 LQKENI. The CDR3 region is CASSPEPRTYEQYF. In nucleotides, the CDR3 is TGTGCCAGCTCCCCGGAGCCACGCACCTACGAGCAGTACTTC.

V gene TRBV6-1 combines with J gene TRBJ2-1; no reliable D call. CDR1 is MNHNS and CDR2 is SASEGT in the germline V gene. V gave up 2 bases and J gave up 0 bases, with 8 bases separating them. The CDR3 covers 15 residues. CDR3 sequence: CASSETSVSYNEQFF. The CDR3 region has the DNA TGTGCCAGCAGTGAAACGAGCGTCTCCTACAATGAGCAGTTCTTC.

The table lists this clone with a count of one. The CDR3 spells CASLGATDSSYEQYF. The CDR3 DNA reads TGTGCCAGTCTAGGGGCTACCGATAGCTCCTACGAGCAGTACTTC. The chain carries TRBV27 and TRBJ2-7, with D maybe TRBD1 (5 bases). The germline gives CDR1 MNHEY, CDR2 SMNVEV (reference sequence). V lost 9 bases and J 0 bases, leaving 18 bases between the germline ends. The CDR3 is 15 residues long.

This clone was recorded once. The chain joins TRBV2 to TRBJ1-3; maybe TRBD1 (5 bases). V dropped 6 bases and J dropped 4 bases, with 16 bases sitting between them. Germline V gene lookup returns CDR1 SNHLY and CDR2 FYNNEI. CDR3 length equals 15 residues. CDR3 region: CASRTNRQSGNTIYF. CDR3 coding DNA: TGTGCCAGCAGAACTAATAGACAGTCCGGAAACACCATATATTTT.

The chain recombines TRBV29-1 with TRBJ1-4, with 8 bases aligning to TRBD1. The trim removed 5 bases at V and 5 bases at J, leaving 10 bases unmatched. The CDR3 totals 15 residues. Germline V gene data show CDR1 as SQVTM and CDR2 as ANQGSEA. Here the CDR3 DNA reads TGCAGCGTTAAATTGGGGACAGGAGGAAATGAAAAACTGTTTTTT. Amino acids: CSVKLGTGGNEKLFF.

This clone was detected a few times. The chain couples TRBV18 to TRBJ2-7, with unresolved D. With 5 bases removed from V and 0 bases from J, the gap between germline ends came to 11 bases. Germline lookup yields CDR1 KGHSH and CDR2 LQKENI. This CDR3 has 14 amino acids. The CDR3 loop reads CASSGVSSSYEQYF. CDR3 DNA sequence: TGTGCCAGCTCAGGCGTTTCTAGCTCCTACGAGCAGTACTTC.

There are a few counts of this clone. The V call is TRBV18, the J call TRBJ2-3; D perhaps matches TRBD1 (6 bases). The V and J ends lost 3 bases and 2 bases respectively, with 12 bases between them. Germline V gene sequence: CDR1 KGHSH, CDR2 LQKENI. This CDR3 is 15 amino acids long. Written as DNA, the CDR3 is TGTGCCAGCTCACCGCAGGGGCGTATCACAGATACGCAGTATTTT. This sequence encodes CASSPQGRITDTQYF.

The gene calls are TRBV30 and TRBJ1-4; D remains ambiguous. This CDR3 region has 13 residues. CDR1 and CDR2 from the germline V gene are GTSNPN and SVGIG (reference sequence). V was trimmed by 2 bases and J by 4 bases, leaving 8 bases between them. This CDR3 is CAWSSGNNEKLFF. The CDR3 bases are TGTGCCTGGAGTTCGGGGAATAATGAAAAACTGTTTTTT.

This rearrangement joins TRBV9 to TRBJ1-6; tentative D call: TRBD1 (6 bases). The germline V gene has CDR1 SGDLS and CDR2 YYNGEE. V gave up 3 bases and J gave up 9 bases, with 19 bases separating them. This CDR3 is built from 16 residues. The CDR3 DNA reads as TGTGCCAGCAGCGAGGGCAGGGGAAATTCGGGTTCACCCCTCCACTTT. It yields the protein CASSEGRGNSGSPLHF.

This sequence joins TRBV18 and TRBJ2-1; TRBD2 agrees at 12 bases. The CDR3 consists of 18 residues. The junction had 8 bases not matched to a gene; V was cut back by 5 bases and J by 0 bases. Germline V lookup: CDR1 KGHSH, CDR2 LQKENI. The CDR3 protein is CASSSLGLAGPSYNEQFF. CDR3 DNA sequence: TGTGCCAGCTCATCCTTAGGACTAGCGGGGCCCTCCTACAATGAGCAGTTCTTC.

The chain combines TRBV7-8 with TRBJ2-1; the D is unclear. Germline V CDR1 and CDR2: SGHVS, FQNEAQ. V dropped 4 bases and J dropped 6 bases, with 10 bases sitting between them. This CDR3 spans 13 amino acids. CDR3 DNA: TGTGCCAGCAGCTCGCCACAGTTCAATGAGCAGTTCTTC. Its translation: CASSSPQFNEQFF.

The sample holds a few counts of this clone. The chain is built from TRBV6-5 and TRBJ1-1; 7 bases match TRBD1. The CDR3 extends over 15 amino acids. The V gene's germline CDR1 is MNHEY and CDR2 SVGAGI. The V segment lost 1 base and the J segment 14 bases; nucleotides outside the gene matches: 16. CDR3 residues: CASSYYYQGGRDVFF. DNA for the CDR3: TGTGCCAGCAGTTACTATTATCAGGGGGGCCGCGATGTGTTCTTT.

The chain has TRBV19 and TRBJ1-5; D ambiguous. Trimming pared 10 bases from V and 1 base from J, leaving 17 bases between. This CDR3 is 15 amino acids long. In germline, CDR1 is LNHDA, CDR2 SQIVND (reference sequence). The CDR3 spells CATSDPGGSNQPQHF. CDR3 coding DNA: TGTGCCACTTCAGACCCGGGAGGAAGCAATCAGCCCCAGCATTTT.

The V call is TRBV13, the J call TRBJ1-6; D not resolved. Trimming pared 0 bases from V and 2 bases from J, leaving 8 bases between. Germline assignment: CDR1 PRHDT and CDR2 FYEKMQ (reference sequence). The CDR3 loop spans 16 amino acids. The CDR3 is CASSLGMRAYNSPLHF. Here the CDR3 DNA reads TGTGCCAGCAGCTTAGGTATGCGGGCCTATAATTCACCCCTCCACTTT.